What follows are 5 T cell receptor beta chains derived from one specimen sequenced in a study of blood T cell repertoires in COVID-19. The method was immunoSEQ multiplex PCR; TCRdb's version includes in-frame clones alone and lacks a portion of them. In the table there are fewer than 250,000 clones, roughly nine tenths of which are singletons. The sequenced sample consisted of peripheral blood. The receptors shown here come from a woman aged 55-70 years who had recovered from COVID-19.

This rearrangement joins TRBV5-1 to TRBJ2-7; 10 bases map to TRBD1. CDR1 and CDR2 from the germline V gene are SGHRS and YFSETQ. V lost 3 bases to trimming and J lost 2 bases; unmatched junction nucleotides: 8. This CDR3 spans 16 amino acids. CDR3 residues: CASSWAGTGVTYEQYF. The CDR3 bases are TGCGCCAGCAGCTGGGCCGGGACAGGGGTAACCTACGAGCAGTACTTC.

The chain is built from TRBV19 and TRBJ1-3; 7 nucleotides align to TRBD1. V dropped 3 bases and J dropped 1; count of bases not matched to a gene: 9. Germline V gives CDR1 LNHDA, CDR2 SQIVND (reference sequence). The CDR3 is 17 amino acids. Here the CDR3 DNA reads TGTGCCAGTAGTATCTTACAGGGGCGCAGTTCTGGAAACACCATATATTTT. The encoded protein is CASSILQGRSSGNTIYF.

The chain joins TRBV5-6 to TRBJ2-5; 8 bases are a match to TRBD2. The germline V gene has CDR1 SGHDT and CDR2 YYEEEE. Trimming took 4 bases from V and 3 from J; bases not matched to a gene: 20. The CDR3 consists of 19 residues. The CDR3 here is CASSRTQGYRGGVKETQYF. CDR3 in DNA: TGTGCCAGCAGCCGGACCCAGGGGTACCGGGGGGGGGTGAAAGAGACCCAGTACTTC.

CDR3 coding DNA: TGCGCCAGCAGCCAACGCCAGCGGGGGGACCAAGAGACCCAGTACTTC. It codes for CASSQRQRGDQETQYF. The rearrangement links TRBV5-1 to TRBJ2-5; 9 positions match TRBD2. The germline V gene has CDR1 SGHRS and CDR2 YFSETQ. Trimming at V came to 4 bases and at J to 0 bases, leaving 7 bases not matched to a gene. CDR3 length: 16 residues.

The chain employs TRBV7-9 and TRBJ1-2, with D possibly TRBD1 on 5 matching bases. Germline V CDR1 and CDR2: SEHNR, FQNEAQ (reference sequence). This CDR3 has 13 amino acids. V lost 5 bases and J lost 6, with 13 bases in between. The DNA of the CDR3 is TGTGCCAGCAGCGTAACAGGTGACGATGGCTACACCTTC. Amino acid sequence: CASSVTGDDGYTF.